The 11 T cell receptor beta chains below were found in one sample sequenced in a study of T-cell memory formation after mild COVID-19. TCRdb reprocessed the 5' RACE reads with MiXCR, giving one entry per CDR3 protein. The sample contains 470,000 or so distinct CDR3 sequences, 20% to 25% of which appear only once. The sequenced sample consisted of PBMCs or a T cell subset sorted from them (not recorded which). The receptors here all came from an adult woman who had mild COVID-19 (a few samples of this study predate the infection). Cell type and time point are not known.

The table lists this clonotype with a few counts. The rearrangement joins TRBV11-2 to TRBJ1-2; perhaps TRBD1 as D (5 bases). Per the germline V gene, CDR1 is SGHAT and CDR2 is FQNNGV. The CDR3 length is 15 residues. With 5 bases removed from V and 6 bases from J, the gap between germline ends came to 19 bases. The CDR3 DNA sequence: TGTGCCAGCAGCGGGACTATCAAAAGTGAGAATGGCTACACCTTC. Protein sequence: CASSGTIKSENGYTF. Based on the CDR3 plus reference TRBV11-2 and TRBJ1-2, the full variable domain is EAGVAQSPRYKIIEKRQSVAFWCNPISGHATLYWYQQILGQGPKLLIQFQNNGVVDDSQLPKDRFSAERLKGVDSTLKIQPAKLEDSAVYLCASSGTIKSENGYTFGSGTRLTVV.

This clonotype was detected a few times. The chain recombines TRBV20-1 with TRBJ2-2, with TRBD1 as a possible D gene (5 bases). With 5 bases removed from V and 4 bases from J, the gap between germline ends came to 8 bases. Per germline, CDR1 DFQATT and CDR2 SNEGSKA (reference sequence). This CDR3 is 12 amino acids long. The CDR3 DNA sequence: TGCAGTGCTCCAAGGGGCACCGGGGAGCTGTTTTTT. It is translated as CSAPRGTGELFF.

The rearrangement links TRBV6-1 to TRBJ2-2; D gene unclear. This CDR3 has 16 residues. The ends were cut back, 3 bases at V and 1 base at J, with 12 bases in the middle. CDR1 is MNHNS and CDR2 is SASEGT in the germline V gene. The CDR3 region is CASSDRPWGNTGELFF. The DNA for the CDR3 is TGTGCCAGCAGTGATCGGCCGTGGGGGAACACCGGGGAGCTGTTTTTT.

This clonotype came up a few times. V and J are TRBV3-1 and TRBJ2-7; 7 nucleotides align to TRBD2. The CDR3 has 15 amino acids. Germline V gene lookup returns CDR1 LGHDT and CDR2 YNNKEL (reference sequence). V lost 4 bases to trimming and J lost 0 bases; unmatched junction nucleotides: 6. The CDR3 here is CASSPTSENSYEQYF. In nucleotides, the CDR3 is TGTGCCAGCAGCCCCACTAGCGAGAACTCCTACGAGCAGTACTTC.

The chain's CDR3 is CASSLGPSGANVLTF. In DNA, the CDR3 is TGTGCCAGCAGCCTGGGCCCCTCTGGGGCCAACGTCCTGACTTTC. The gene calls are TRBV3-1 and TRBJ2-6, with D unclear. CDR1 and CDR2 (germline): LGHDT, YNNKEL (reference sequence). The CDR3 is 15 residues long. Trimming cost V 4 bases and J 0 bases, with 7 bases left between them.

This chain uses TRBV7-8 with TRBJ2-2; the match to TRBD2 covers 7 bases. V dropped 5 bases and J dropped 9; count of bases not matched to a gene: 12. The germline gives CDR1 SGHVS, CDR2 FQNEAQ. The CDR3 length is 15 residues. This CDR3 is CASSTGLETRRELFF. The DNA of the CDR3 is TGTGCCAGCAGCACCGGACTAGAGACTCGCCGGGAGCTGTTTTTT.

This clonotype turned up a few times. The chain has TRBV5-4 and TRBJ2-2, with unresolved D. The CDR3 covers 12 residues. Germline CDR1 reads SGHNT; CDR2 reads YYREEE (reference sequence). Trimming shortened V by 3 bases and J by 7 bases, and 7 bases separated the two germline ends. CDR3 nucleotide sequence: TGTGCCAGCAGCTGGGTAGGCGGGGAGCTGTTTTTT. It codes for CASSWVGGELFF.

This clonotype was seen only a few times. The rearrangement uses TRBV5-6 and TRBJ2-4; perhaps TRBD1 as D (6 bases). V lost 4 bases and J 6 bases, leaving 14 bases between the germline ends. Germline CDR1 is SGHDT and CDR2 is YYEEEE. This CDR3 spans 14 amino acids. CDR3 in amino acids: CASSPLSQGNIQYF. The CDR3 coding sequence is TGTGCCAGCAGCCCATTGTCACAGGGAAACATTCAGTACTTC.

This chain links TRBV7-2 with TRBJ2-1, with TRBD2 as a possible D gene (6 bases). Germline V CDR1 and CDR2: SGHTA, FQGNSA. This CDR3 spans 15 amino acids. V was shortened by 5 bases and J by 3 bases, with 14 bases between the two germline ends. CDR3: CASSHLSGSYNEQFF. CDR3 nucleotides: TGTGCCAGCAGCCACCTTAGCGGAAGCTACAATGAGCAGTTCTTC.

A few counts support this clonotype. The chain couples TRBV20-1 to TRBJ1-2; TRBD1 aligns across 8 bases. The V segment lost 0 bases and the J segment 6 bases; nucleotides outside the gene matches: 3. The CDR3 has 13 amino acids. CDR1 and CDR2 from the germline V gene are DFQATT and SNEGSKA (reference sequence). CDR3 coding DNA: TGCAGTGCTAGAGATCAGGGGGCACATGGCTACACCTTC. Amino acid sequence: CSARDQGAHGYTF.

This clonotype was counted many times. J is TRBJ2-1 and V is TRBV12-3 or TRBV12-4; TRBD1 agrees at 7 bases. The CDR3 spans 13 residues. V dropped 6 bases and J dropped 4; count of bases not matched to a gene: 3. The CDR3 here is CASSLGQYNEQFF. In DNA form, the CDR3 reads TGTGCCAGCAGCTTGGGACAGTACAATGAGCAGTTCTTC.